A single T cell receptor beta chain is shown here with its context. Participants' own reports of clinical history determined their cohort assignment. All recovered Cohort 3 donors got two negative PCRs, got clearance, or saw symptom resolution. These data belong to a study of blood T cell repertoires in COVID-19. V lost 8 bases, J lost 2 bases, and 15 bases lay in between. CDR3 length: 14 residues. Germline V CDR1 and CDR2: MDHEN, SYDVKM. In the source study's methods: Reference gene primer amplification gave nucleated cell count estimates. The repertoire was sequenced with immunoSEQ multiplex PCR; TCRdb's copy has only in-frame clones and lacks some. V, J and clone size were drawn from that table, and D and trimming were deduced from the DNA. The sample has approximately 260,000 clones, nearly 90% seen once.

This clonotype was obtained from a woman aged 55-69 years who had recovered from COVID-19. The chain recombines TRBV28 with TRBJ1-2; D is perhaps TRBD1 (6 bases). The sample was PBMCs or T cells enriched from blood (not recorded which). For the CDR3, the DNA is TGTGCCAGCGCAGCAGGGACACCAAACTATGGCTACACCTTC. This codes for CASAAGTPNYGYTF.